This T cell receptor beta chain was captured in a study of blood T cell repertoires in COVID-19. Study as a whole: Researchers got acute and convalescent COVID-19 samples from the United States, Italy and Spain. T cells, B-cell-depleted T cells, or PBMCs supplied cDNA or gDNA.

The CDR3 runs 13 residues. Germline CDR1 and CDR2: SGHRS and YFSETQ. Trimming cost V 4 bases and J 2 bases; bases outside gene matches: 2. Original processing methods: Amplifying reference gene primers gave estimates of nucleated cell counts. Measured with immunoSEQ multiplex PCR; TCRdb has only the in-frame clones, and not every one. The DNA gave D and trimming, while V, J and clone size come from that table. The sample holds over 110,000 clones, about 87% seen once. The source is a human donor in a cohort sampled during active COVID-19. The material sequenced was peripheral blood. This chain joins TRBV5-1 and TRBJ2-7; 8 bases agree with TRBD1. The CDR3 sequence: CASSAGQAYEQYF. In nucleotides, the CDR3 is TGCGCCAGCAGCGCGGGACAGGCCTACGAGCAGTACTTC.